These T cell receptor beta chains were read from a single sample in a study of blood T cell repertoires in COVID-19. The repertoire was sequenced with immunoSEQ multiplex PCR; TCRdb's copy has only in-frame clones and lacks some. The table has under 200,000 clones, around four fifths seen once; the top ten hold over 13%. Source material: peripheral blood. The receptors come from a young man with active or convalescent COVID-19. Each CDR3 is given with its conserved first and last residue. A D gene is named only where the DNA matches it firmly. Clone size, where shown, is once, few, many, or a class for clones that have expanded.

V	J	length	D	size	CDR3	DNA
TRBV13	TRBJ2-4	17	.	.	CASSLMGALQAKNIQYF	TGTGCCAGCAGCTTGATGGGGGCTCTCCAAGCCAAAAACATTCAGTACTTC
TRBV19	TRBJ1-5	16	.	.	CASSIGQGGSNQPQHF	TGTGCCAGTAGTATAGGGCAGGGAGGAAGCAATCAGCCCCAGCATTTT
TRBV3-1/TRBV3-2	TRBJ1-4	16	.	.	CASSLTGGRIGEKLFF	TGTGCCAGCAGCCTTACGGGAGGCAGAATTGGGGAAAAACTGTTTTTT
TRBV6-5	TRBJ1-1	15	.	.	CASSYEPGGGTEAFF	TGTGCCAGCAGTTACGAGCCAGGCGGAGGGACTGAAGCTTTCTTT
TRBV4-1	TRBJ2-7	15	TRBD2	.	CASSQEPGLVYEQYF	TGCGCCAGCAGCCAAGAACCGGGACTAGTGTACGAGCAGTACTTC
TRBV27	TRBJ1-3	13	TRBD1	.	CASRQGNGNTIYF	TGTGCCAGCCGACAGGGGAACGGAAACACCATATATTTT
TRBV30	TRBJ1-4	15	.	.	CAWSTGDATNEKLFF	TGTGCCTGGAGTACCGGGGATGCAACTAATGAAAAACTGTTTTTT
TRBV5-1	TRBJ2-3	15	TRBD1	.	CASSSTGQITDTQYF	TGCGCCAGCAGCTCTACGGGACAGATCACAGATACGCAGTATTTT
TRBV29-1	TRBJ1-2	14	.	.	CSVAKTADPYGYTF	TGCAGCGTCGCCAAGACAGCCGATCCCTATGGCTACACCTTC
TRBV6-5	TRBJ1-1	15	.	.	CASSRPQGWGTEAFF	TGTGCCAGCAGTAGGCCCCAGGGGTGGGGGACTGAAGCTTTCTTT
TRBV25-1	TRBJ1-1	14	.	.	CASREGGLYTEAFF	TGTGCCAGCCGGGAGGGGGGGCTTTACACTGAAGCTTTCTTT
TRBV19	TRBJ1-5	15	TRBD1	.	CAGAPGQGHNQPQHF	TGTGCCGGAGCTCCGGGACAGGGCCACAATCAGCCCCAGCATTTT
TRBV30	TRBJ2-5	13	TRBD2	.	CAWRRLAGEAQYF	TGTGCCTGGAGACGACTAGCGGGAGAGGCCCAGTACTTC
TRBV6-6	TRBJ1-1	12	.	.	CASRPQGSKAFF	TGTGCCAGCAGACCACAGGGTAGTAAAGCTTTCTTT
TRBV4-2	TRBJ1-1	16	.	.	CASSQEVRQLNTEAFF	TGTGCCAGCAGCCAAGAAGTGCGGCAGTTGAACACTGAAGCTTTCTTT
TRBV10-3	TRBJ2-6	18	TRBD2	.	CAISRLAEDFSGANVLTF	TGTGCCATCAGTCGGCTAGCGGAAGATTTCTCTGGGGCCAACGTCCTGACTTTC
TRBV5-1	TRBJ1-6	16	TRBD1	.	CASSTHLTGDNSPLHF	TGCGCCAGCAGCACCCACTTGACAGGGGATAATTCACCCCTCCACTTT
TRBV7-2	TRBJ1-6	17	TRBD1	.	CASSTPSGQGKNSPLHF	TGTGCCAGCAGCACACCGTCCGGACAGGGAAAGAATTCACCCCTCCACTTT
TRBV10-1	TRBJ1-6	13	.	.	CASSGQTNSPLHF	TGCGCCAGCAGCGGACAGACCAATTCACCCCTCCACTTT
TRBV6-5	TRBJ1-1	12	.	.	CASSEFNTEAFF	TGTGCCAGCAGCGAGTTTAACACTGAAGCTTTCTTT
TRBV2	TRBJ1-1	16	TRBD1	.	CASSAPPTGTDTEAFF	TGTGCCAGCAGTGCTCCCCCCACGGGGACAGACACTGAAGCTTTCTTT
TRBV11-3	TRBJ2-1	16	TRBD1	.	CASSSWTGSSYNEQFF	TGTGCCAGCAGCTCTTGGACAGGCAGCTCCTACAATGAGCAGTTCTTC
TRBV4-1	TRBJ1-5	18	.	.	CASSQDATSGGRNQPQHF	TGCGCCAGCAGCCAAGATGCGACTTCGGGGGGCCGCAATCAGCCCCAGCATTTT
TRBV28	TRBJ2-6	17	.	.	CATQLHRWGSGANVLTF	TGTGCCACCCAATTACACAGGTGGGGCTCTGGGGCCAACGTCCTGACTTTC
TRBV4-2	TRBJ2-5	16	TRBD2	.	CASSQDLAGGRETQYF	TGTGCCAGCAGCCAAGATCTAGCGGGGGGGAGGGAGACCCAGTACTTC
TRBV28	TRBJ2-1	14	TRBD1	.	CASRPGTGYNEQFF	TGTGCCAGCAGGCCCGGGACAGGGTACAATGAGCAGTTCTTC
TRBV6-6	TRBJ1-2	13	.	.	CASSYKEVYGYTF	TGTGCCAGCAGTTACAAGGAGGTTTATGGCTACACCTTC
TRBV4-1	TRBJ2-7	16	TRBD1	.	CASSHATGTGTYEQYF	TGCGCCAGCAGCCACGCCACCGGGACAGGGACATACGAGCAGTACTTC
TRBV11-3	TRBJ2-5	14	.	.	CASSSLTDKETQYF	TGTGCCAGCAGCTCCTTGACAGACAAAGAGACCCAGTACTTC
TRBV5-1	TRBJ1-2	15	TRBD1	.	CASSLAQQGIYGYTF	TGCGCCAGCAGCTTGGCACAACAGGGGATCTATGGCTACACCTTC
TRBV6-5	TRBJ1-5	15	.	.	CASSREEGPHQPQHF	TGTGCCAGCAGCCGAGAGGAGGGGCCCCATCAGCCCCAGCATTTT
TRBV3-1/TRBV3-2	TRBJ2-1	15	TRBD2	.	CASSPTTSGGREQFF	TGTGCCAGCAGCCCGACGACTAGCGGGGGCCGAGAGCAGTTCTTC
TRBV3-1/TRBV3-2	TRBJ2-7	15	TRBD2	.	CASSQASGRAYEQYF	TGTGCCAGCAGCCAAGCTAGCGGGAGGGCCTACGAGCAGTACTTC
TRBV7-8	TRBJ1-2	14	TRBD1	medium-sized	CASSWTGGNYGYTF	TGTGCCAGCAGCTGGACAGGCGGTAACTATGGCTACACCTTC
TRBV7-9	TRBJ2-3	14	.	.	CASSRESGTDTQYF	TGTGCCAGCTCTCGGGAGTCAGGCACAGATACGCAGTATTTT
TRBV2	TRBJ1-4	14	.	.	CASNQQVTNEKLFF	TGTGCCAGCAACCAACAGGTGACTAATGAAAAACTGTTTTTT